Below are 4 T cell receptor beta chains sequenced from a single sample in a study of a mutant IDH1 vaccine in newly diagnosed glioma (dated by TCRdb to the early 2020s). The library was produced with the immunoSEQ multiplex PCR assay. In TCRdb, the immuneACCESS table is reduced to in-frame sequences with V and J assigned. These tables do not hold every clone; where another copy was compared, an unresolved V gene accounts for under half, and the others remain unexplained. Here the sample has fewer than 35,000 clones; roughly 90% occur a single time. The top ten clonotypes cover less than 3% of the sample. The sample's time point label is to be understood as: week 23, last vaccination. Each vaccine dose, consisting of 300 ug of a 20-mer mutant IDH1 peptide in Montanide, was administered subcutaneously with topical imiquimod. No cognate antigen is known for these TCRs. Material: PBMCs, obtained from a glioma patient whose treatment included an IDH1 peptide vaccine. Every receptor here comes from a man aged 40-49 years with glioma.

The gene calls are TRBV18 and TRBJ2-7; 7 bases fit TRBD2. Germline V gene lookup returns CDR1 KGHSH and CDR2 LQKENI. V dropped 6 bases and J dropped 3; count of bases not matched to a gene: 11. The CDR3 is 15 residues long. CDR3 in amino acids: CASSGPGLPFYEQYF. The CDR3 DNA sequence: TGTGCCAGCTCGGGACCGGGACTACCTTTCTACGAGCAGTACTTC. The full variable domain, with the rest looked up from reference TRBV18 and TRBJ2-7, is NAGVMQNPRHLVRRRGQEARLRCSPMKGHSHVYWYRQLPEEGLKFMVYLQKENIIDESGMPKERFSAEFPKEGPSILRIQQVVRGDSAAYFCASSGPGLPFYEQYFGPGTRLTVT.

The genes are TRBV7-3 and TRBJ2-1, with D tentatively TRBD1 (6 bases). The V end lost 4 bases, the J end lost 6 bases, and 13 bases lay between the germline ends. The CDR3 sequence is 14 residues long. Germline lookup yields CDR1 SGHTA and CDR2 FQGTGA. CDR3 nucleotide sequence: TGTGCCAGCAGCTCTACAGGGTCGGGCAATGAGCAGTTCTTC. This gives the protein CASSSTGSGNEQFF. Based on the CDR3 plus reference TRBV7-3 and TRBJ2-1, the full variable domain is GAGVSQTPSNKVTEKGKYVELRCDPISGHTALYWYRQSLGQGPEFLIYFQGTGAADDSGLPNDRFFAVRPEGSVSTLKIQRTERGDSAVYLCASSSTGSGNEQFFGPGTRLTVL.

This sequence joins TRBV7-9 and TRBJ2-1; possibly TRBD1 for D (5 bases). CDR1 is SEHNR, CDR2 FQNEAQ, per germline (reference sequence). Trimming took 2 bases from V and 4 from J, leaving 12 bases between them. The CDR3 has 15 residues. CDR3 sequence (DNA): TGTGCCAGCAGCTTATCCTCCCAGGGATACAATGAGCAGTTCTTC. Protein sequence: CASSLSSQGYNEQFF.

The chain links TRBV6-5 to TRBJ1-6, with D possibly being TRBD1 (6 bases). Per the germline V gene, CDR1 is MNHEY and CDR2 is SVGAGI. Trimming took off 8 bases at V and 0 bases at J, with 8 bases between the two ends. The CDR3 has 14 amino acids. The CDR3 sequence is CASSTGSYNSPLHF. The CDR3 coding sequence is TGTGCCAGCTCGACAGGCTCCTATAATTCACCCCTCCACTTT.